The 21 T cell receptor beta chains below come from one sample, sequenced in a study of blood T cell repertoires in COVID-19. Data came from immunoSEQ multiplex PCR; TCRdb stores just in-frame clones and leaves some out. The sample gives roughly 100,000 clones, roughly nine tenths of which show up once; roughly 6% is in the top ten. The sequencing sample was made of peripheral blood. The origin of the receptors is a human donor in a cohort sampled during active COVID-19.

This rearrangement joins TRBV7-2 to TRBJ2-1, with 8 positions matching TRBD2. There are 16 residues in the CDR3. Trimming took 2 bases from V and 4 from J; bases not matched to a gene: 7. Germline-derived CDR1 and CDR2 are SGHTA and FQGNSA. The CDR3 spells CASSLRTVAGYNEQFF. In DNA, the CDR3 is TGTGCCAGCAGCTTAAGAACGGTAGCGGGGTACAATGAGCAGTTCTTC.

CDR3 bases: TGTGCCAGCAGTTTGTACAGTGAGAACACTGAAGCTTTCTTT. Its translation is CASSLYSENTEAFF. The genes are TRBV28 and TRBJ1-1; D unclear. The CDR3 totals 14 residues. V dropped 3 bases and J dropped 1 base, with 9 bases sitting between them. CDR1 and CDR2 (germline): MDHEN, SYDVKM.

The chain combines TRBV7-6 with TRBJ2-7; D might be TRBD1 (6 bases). V was pared by 2 bases and J by 6 bases, with 29 bases between. Per germline, CDR1 SGHVS and CDR2 FNYEAQ. This CDR3 is 19 amino acids long. CDR3 loop: CASSLRNCTGPPCWGEQYF. In DNA form, the CDR3 reads TGTGCCAGCAGCTTACGTAATTGCACAGGGCCCCCTTGTTGGGGCGAGCAGTACTTC.

The chain links TRBV21-1 to TRBJ2-7; the DNA was not compared with TRBD2, the D call given in the table. TRBV21-1 constitutes a pseudogene. The CDR3 is made up of 21 amino acids. The DNA of the CDR3 is TGTGCCAGCAGCAAAGCCGGAGCGGCGGGGGGACTTAACTTGAGATTGTACGAGCAGTACTTC. Translating gives CASSKAGAAGGLNLRLYEQYF.

V and J are TRBV6-2 or TRBV6-3 and TRBJ2-7; 9 bases are a match to TRBD1. Trimming took 5 bases from V and 2 from J; bases not matched to a gene: 7. This CDR3 is built from 15 residues. The germline V gene encodes CDR1 MNHEY and CDR2 SVGEGT. In nucleotides, the CDR3 is TGTGCCAGCAGTGCCTCCGGGACAGGGCCCTACGAGCAGTACTTC. It codes for CASSASGTGPYEQYF.

This rearrangement joins TRBV7-8 to TRBJ2-2; D is perhaps TRBD2 (6 bases). Germline loops: CDR1 SGHVS, CDR2 FQNEAQ. V was cut by 5 bases and J by 6 bases, with 19 bases left in between. The CDR3 loop spans 16 amino acids. CDR3 coding DNA: TGTGCCAGCAGCCAGACACGACTAGGTTTGGCCGGGGAGCTGTTTTTT. This codes for CASSQTRLGLAGELFF.

Regarding this clone: The sample has other DNA sequences that encode this CDR3 too. The chain combines TRBV12-3 or TRBV12-4 with TRBJ2-5; D is ambiguous. V lost 5 bases to trimming and J lost 2 bases, with 3 bases between them. The CDR3 spans 11 residues. This CDR3 reads CASSQQETQYF. The CDR3 DNA reads TGTGCCAGCAGTCAACAAGAGACCCAGTACTTC.

This clone was found once. This rearrangement joins TRBV5-4 to TRBJ1-1; D gene unclear. Per the germline V gene, CDR1 is SGHNT and CDR2 is YYREEE (reference sequence). The CDR3 loop spans 11 amino acids. With 5 bases removed from V and 5 bases from J, the gap between germline ends came to 7 bases. The CDR3 coding sequence is TGTGCCAGCAGGAGTGAAACTGAAGCTTTCTTT. Residues: CASRSETEAFF.

The chain uses TRBV19 and TRBJ1-1; D remains unclear. CDR3 length: 17 amino acids. Trimming left V 1 base short and J 1 base short, with 16 bases between. CDR1 and CDR2 from the germline V gene are LNHDA and SQIVND (reference sequence). The CDR3 sequence is CASSIGAGRNTNTEAFF. The CDR3 DNA sequence: TGTGCCAGTAGTATAGGGGCTGGCAGGAACACGAACACTGAAGCTTTCTTT.

This chain connects TRBV3-1 (or the pseudogene TRBV3-2) to TRBJ2-4; 8 nucleotides match TRBD2. Germline V lookup: CDR1 LGHDT, CDR2 YNNKEL (reference sequence). This CDR3 spans 15 amino acids. Unmatched junction bases numbered 4, after V lost 6 bases and J lost 0 bases. The CDR3 here is CASSPGGVAKNIQYF. CDR3 in DNA: TGTGCCAGCAGTCCCGGGGGGGTAGCCAAAAACATTCAGTACTTC.

This clone has a single count. This rearrangement joins TRBV27 to TRBJ2-7; 10 nucleotides line up with TRBD1. V shed 6 bases, J shed 2 bases, and the junction held 7 bases outside the gene matches. The length of the CDR3 is 15 residues. Germline V gene sequence: CDR1 MNHEY, CDR2 SMNVEV (reference sequence). The CDR3 nucleotides read TGTGCCAGCAGCCACACCGGGACAGGGGCCTACGAGCAGTACTTC. It yields the protein CASSHTGTGAYEQYF.

As concerns this clone: The same CDR3 also results from other DNA sequences found in this sample. The chain recombines TRBV6-1 with TRBJ2-7, with D unresolved. The germline CDR1 and CDR2 sequences are MNHNS and SASEGT. This CDR3 has 14 amino acids. V lost 1 base, J lost 2 bases, and 9 bases lay in between. Here the CDR3 reads CASSEGRLTYEQYF. In DNA form, the CDR3 reads TGTGCCAGCAGTGAAGGCAGGCTCACCTACGAGCAGTACTTC.

V and J are TRBV4-3 and TRBJ2-3; D is unresolved. This CDR3 region has 12 residues. Germline-derived CDR1 and CDR2 are LGHNA and YSLEER. V lost 1 base to trimming and J lost 5 bases, with 4 bases between them. The CDR3 loop is CASSQARDTQYF. CDR3 bases: TGCGCCAGCAGCCAAGCCAGAGATACGCAGTATTTT.

The V and J genes are TRBV4-1 and TRBJ2-3, with D hard to call. This CDR3 has 15 amino acids. Trimming took off 4 bases at V and 4 bases at J, with 15 bases between the two ends. Per germline, CDR1 MGHRA and CDR2 YSYEKL. Here the CDR3 DNA reads TGCGCCAGCAGCCCCCCCCTAGAATTTCCAGATACGCAGTATTTT. Protein product: CASSPPLEFPDTQYF.

This chain uses TRBV4-2 with TRBJ1-5; TRBD1 aligns across 7 bases. CDR1 and CDR2 (germline): LGHNA, YNFKEQ. V dropped 4 bases and J dropped 4; count of bases not matched to a gene: 13. CDR3 size: 17 residues. This CDR3 reads CASSRTKGGTVNQPQHF. CDR3 DNA sequence: TGTGCCAGCAGCCGGACGAAGGGCGGGACAGTTAATCAGCCCCAGCATTTT.

With regard to this clone: Germline is not matched at one junction end, which may reflect a read error. The V call is TRBV7-7, the J call TRBJ2-5; no clear D. Germline lookup yields CDR1 SSHAT and CDR2 FNYEAQ (reference sequence). The CDR3 is 15 amino acids. CDR3 in DNA: TGTGCTAGCAGCTTGGGCCCTGGCATCAAAGAGACCCAGTACTTC. This encodes CASSLGPGIKETQYF.

The chain combines TRBV6-5 with TRBJ2-7; D uncertain. From germline, CDR1 is MNHEY and CDR2 SVGAGI. This CDR3 contains 11 residues. Between the trimmed V and J ends, which lost 5 bases and 4 bases, there was a span of 6 bases. CDR3 sequence: CASSPRYEQYF. In DNA form, the CDR3 reads TGTGCCAGCAGTCCCCGTTACGAGCAGTACTTC.

This chain connects TRBV28 to TRBJ2-7; no clear D gene. V was pared by 6 bases and J by 2 bases, with 11 bases between. The CDR3 has 13 amino acids. Germline CDR1 and CDR2: MDHEN and SYDVKM. The CDR3 DNA is TGTGCCAGCAGCTACACAGTACCCTACGAGCAGTACTTC. Its protein product is CASSYTVPYEQYF.

The chain uses TRBV7-9 and TRBJ1-1, with unresolved D. V was pared by 1 base and J by 6 bases, with 9 bases between. In germline, CDR1 is SEHNR, CDR2 FQNEAQ (reference sequence). The CDR3 runs to 13 residues. CDR3 loop: CASSLGGLPEAFF. The DNA for the CDR3 is TGTGCCAGCAGCTTAGGAGGGTTACCTGAAGCTTTCTTT.

V usage is TRBV19 and J usage is TRBJ2-1; D is unresolved. CDR3 length: 13 amino acids. CDR1 is LNHDA, CDR2 SQIVND, per germline (reference sequence). V lost 6 bases to trimming and J lost 4 bases, with 10 bases between them. The CDR3 sequence is CASRSSWYNEQFF. Written as DNA, the CDR3 is TGTGCCAGTAGGAGTAGTTGGTACAATGAGCAGTTCTTC. The variable domain in full, with the rest retrieved from reference TRBV19 and TRBJ2-1, is DGGITQSPKYLFRKEGQNVTLSCEQNLNHDAMYWYRQDPGQGLRLIYYSQIVNDFQKGDIAEGYSVSREKKESFPLTVTSAQKNPTAFYLCASRSSWYNEQFFGPGTRLTVL.

The rearrangement uses TRBV5-4 and TRBJ1-4; possibly TRBD1 for D (5 bases). CDR1 and CDR2 from the germline V gene are SGHNT and YYREEE (reference sequence). V lost 4 bases and J lost 3, with 10 bases in between. CDR3 length equals 14 residues. This CDR3 is CASSHTGPNEKLFF. DNA of the CDR3: TGTGCCAGCAGCCATACAGGTCCTAATGAAAAACTGTTTTTT. Complete variable domain (other parts from reference TRBV5-4 and TRBJ1-4): ETGVTQSPTHLIKTRGQQVTLRCSSQSGHNTVSWYQQALGQGPQFIFQYYREEENGRGNFPPRFSGLQFPNYSSELNVNALELDDSALYLCASSHTGPNEKLFFGSGTQLSVL.